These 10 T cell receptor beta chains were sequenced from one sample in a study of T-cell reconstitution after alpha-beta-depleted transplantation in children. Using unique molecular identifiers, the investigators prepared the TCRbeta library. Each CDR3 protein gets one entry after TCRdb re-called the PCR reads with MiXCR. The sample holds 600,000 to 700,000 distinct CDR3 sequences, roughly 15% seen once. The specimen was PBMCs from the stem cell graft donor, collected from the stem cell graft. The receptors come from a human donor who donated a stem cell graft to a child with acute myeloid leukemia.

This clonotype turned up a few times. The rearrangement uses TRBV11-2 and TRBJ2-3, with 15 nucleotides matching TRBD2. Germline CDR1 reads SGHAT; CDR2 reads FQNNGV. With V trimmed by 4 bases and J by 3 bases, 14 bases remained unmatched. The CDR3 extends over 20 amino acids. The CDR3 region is CASSSPGLAGGRWGTDTQYF. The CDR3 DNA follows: TGTGCCAGCAGCTCGCCAGGACTAGCGGGGGGGCGATGGGGAACAGATACGCAGTATTTT.

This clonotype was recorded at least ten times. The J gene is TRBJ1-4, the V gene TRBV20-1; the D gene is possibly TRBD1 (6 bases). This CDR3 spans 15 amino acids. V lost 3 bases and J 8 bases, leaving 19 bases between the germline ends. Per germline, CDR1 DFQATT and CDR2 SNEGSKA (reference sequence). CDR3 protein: CSASRSGGGGEKLFF. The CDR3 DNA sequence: TGCAGTGCTAGTCGGTCTGGGGGCGGCGGAGAAAAACTGTTTTTT.

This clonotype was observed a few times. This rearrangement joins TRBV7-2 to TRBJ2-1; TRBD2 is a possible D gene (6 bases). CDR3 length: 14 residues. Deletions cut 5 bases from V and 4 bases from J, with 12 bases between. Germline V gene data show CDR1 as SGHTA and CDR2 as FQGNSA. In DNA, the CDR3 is TGTGCCAGCAGCCCTGGGACTCAATACAATGAGCAGTTCTTC. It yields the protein CASSPGTQYNEQFF.

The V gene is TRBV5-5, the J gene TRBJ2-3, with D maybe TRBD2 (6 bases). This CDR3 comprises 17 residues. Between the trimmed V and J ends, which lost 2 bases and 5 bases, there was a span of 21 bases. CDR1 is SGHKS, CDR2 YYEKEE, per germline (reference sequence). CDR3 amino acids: CASSFRGGSGGVDTQYF. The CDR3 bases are TGTGCCAGCAGCTTCCGTGGCGGTTCCGGGGGAGTAGATACGCAGTATTTT.

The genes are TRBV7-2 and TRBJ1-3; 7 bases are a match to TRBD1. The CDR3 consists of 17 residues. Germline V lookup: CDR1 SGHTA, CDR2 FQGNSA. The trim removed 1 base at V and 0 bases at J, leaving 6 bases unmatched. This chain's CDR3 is CASSLGHRGISGNTIYF. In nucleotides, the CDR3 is TGTGCCAGCAGCTTAGGCCACAGGGGAATCTCTGGAAACACCATATATTTT.

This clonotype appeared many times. CDR3: CASSTTQGSYGYTF. CDR3 DNA: TGTGCCAGCAGCACGACCCAGGGATCCTATGGCTACACCTTC. V and J are TRBV9 and TRBJ1-2, with a tentative D call TRBD1 (5 bases). The V end was cut by 4 bases, the J end by 4 bases, with 14 bases between. The CDR3 totals 14 residues. CDR1 is SGDLS and CDR2 is YYNGEE in the germline V gene.

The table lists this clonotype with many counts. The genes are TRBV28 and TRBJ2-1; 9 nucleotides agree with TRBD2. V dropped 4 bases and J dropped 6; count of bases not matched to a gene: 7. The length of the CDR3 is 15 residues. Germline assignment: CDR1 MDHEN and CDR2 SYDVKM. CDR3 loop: CASSWRLAGFNEQFF. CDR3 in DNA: TGTGCCAGCAGTTGGAGGCTAGCGGGGTTCAATGAGCAGTTCTTC.

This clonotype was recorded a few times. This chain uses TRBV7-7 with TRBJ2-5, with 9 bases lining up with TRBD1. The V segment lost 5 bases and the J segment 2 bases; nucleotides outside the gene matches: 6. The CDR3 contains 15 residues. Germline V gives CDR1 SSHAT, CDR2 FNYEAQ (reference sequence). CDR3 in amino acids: CASSPGTGRQETQYF. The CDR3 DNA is TGTGCCAGCAGCCCCGGGACAGGGCGGCAAGAGACCCAGTACTTC.

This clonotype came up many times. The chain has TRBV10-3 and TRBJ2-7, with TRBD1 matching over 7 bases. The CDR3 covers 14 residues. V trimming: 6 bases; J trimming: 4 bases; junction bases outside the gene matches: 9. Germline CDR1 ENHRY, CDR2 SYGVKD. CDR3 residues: CAISQDRELYEQYV. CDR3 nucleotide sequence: TGTGCCATCAGCCAAGACAGGGAGTTGTACGAGCAGTACGTC.

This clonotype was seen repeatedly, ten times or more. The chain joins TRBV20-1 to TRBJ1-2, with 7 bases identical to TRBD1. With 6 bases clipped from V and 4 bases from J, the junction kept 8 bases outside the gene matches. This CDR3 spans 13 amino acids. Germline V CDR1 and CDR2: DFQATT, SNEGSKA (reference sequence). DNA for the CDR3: TGCAGTGCAAAACCAGGGGGTAGCTATGGCTACACCTTC. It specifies CSAKPGGSYGYTF.